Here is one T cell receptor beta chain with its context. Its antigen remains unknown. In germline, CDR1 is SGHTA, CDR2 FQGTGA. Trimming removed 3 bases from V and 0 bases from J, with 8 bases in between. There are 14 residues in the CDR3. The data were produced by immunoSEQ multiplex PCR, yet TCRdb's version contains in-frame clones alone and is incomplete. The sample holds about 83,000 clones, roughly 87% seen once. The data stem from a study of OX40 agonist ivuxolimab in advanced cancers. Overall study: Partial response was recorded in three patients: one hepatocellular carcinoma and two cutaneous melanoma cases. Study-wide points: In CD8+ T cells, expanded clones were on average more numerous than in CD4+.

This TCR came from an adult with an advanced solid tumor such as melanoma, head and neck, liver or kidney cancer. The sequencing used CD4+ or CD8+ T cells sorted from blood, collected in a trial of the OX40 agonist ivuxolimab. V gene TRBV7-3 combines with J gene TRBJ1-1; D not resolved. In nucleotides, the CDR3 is TGTGCCAGCAGCTTGTCGAGCATGAACACTGAAGCTTTCTTT. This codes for CASSLSSMNTEAFF.